This TCR beta chain was obtained from a study of T cell responses to AZD1222 COVID-19 vaccine. Trimming left V 3 bases short and J 7 bases short, with 13 bases between. The V gene's germline CDR1 is MDHEN and CDR2 SYDVKM. The CDR3 has 14 residues. Generated by immunoSEQ multiplex PCR, the TCRdb table keeps only in-frame clones and is missing some. The sample lists 140,000 to 150,000 clones, 70% to 90% occurring once. Source: peripheral blood, taken on day 0 of AZD1222 vaccination. The chain links TRBV28 to TRBJ1-5; D is ambiguous. The TCR was taken from an adult in good health. The CDR3 loop is CASSFPLIGQPQHF. CDR3 nucleotide sequence: TGTGCCAGCAGTTTCCCTTTGATTGGGCAGCCCCAGCATTTT.